These T cell receptor beta chains were read from a single sample in a study of T cells in Graves' hyperthyroidism and ophthalmopathy. From the multiplex PCR reads, TCRdb called clonotypes with MiXCR, one entry per CDR3 protein. Here the sample spans some 350,000 distinct CDR3 sequences, 19% being singletons. What was sequenced was blood. Receptor source: a woman aged 18-30 years with Graves' hyperthyroidism. Each CDR3 is given with its conserved first and last residue. Fields, in order: D gene, J gene, clone size, V gene, CDR3 DNA, CDR3 protein. D genes are given only for firm matches. Where a row states a size, it is once, few, many or the class of an expanded clone; other rows omit it.

d_call: NA
j_call: TRBJ2-5
clone_size: many
v_call: TRBV6-5
cdr3_nt: TGTGCCAGCAGTTACGGGAGGACCTTCCAAGAGACCCAGTACTTC
cdr3_aa: CASSYGRTFQETQYF

d_call: TRBD1
j_call: TRBJ2-7
clone_size: many
v_call: TRBV20-1
cdr3_nt: TGCAGTGCAACGACAGGGTCCCTTGGCGAGCAGTACTTC
cdr3_aa: CSATTGSLGEQYF

d_call: TRBD1
j_call: TRBJ1-5
clone_size: few
v_call: TRBV28
cdr3_nt: TGTGCCAGCAGTCCGCGGGACAGGGGTTTCAATCAGCCCCAGCATTTT
cdr3_aa: CASSPRDRGFNQPQHF

d_call: TRBD1
j_call: TRBJ2-7
clone_size: many
v_call: TRBV28
cdr3_nt: TGTGCCAGCACCTTCAAACCGGGACAGGTCTACGAGCAGTACTTC
cdr3_aa: CASTFKPGQVYEQYF

d_call: NA
j_call: TRBJ2-7
clone_size: NA
v_call: TRBV6-2/TRBV6-3
cdr3_nt: TGTGCCAGCAGTTCCATGGGGGAGCGCTCTTACGAGCAGTACTTC
cdr3_aa: CASSSMGERSYEQYF

d_call: NA
j_call: TRBJ2-5
clone_size: many
v_call: TRBV4-1
cdr3_nt: TGCGCCAGCAGCCAAGTTGCGGGGCAAGAGACCCAGTACTTC
cdr3_aa: CASSQVAGQETQYF

d_call: TRBD1
j_call: TRBJ2-5
clone_size: many
v_call: TRBV6-5
cdr3_nt: TGTGCCAGCAGTACGGGACAGCAAGAGACCCAGTACTTC
cdr3_aa: CASSTGQQETQYF

d_call: NA
j_call: TRBJ2-7
clone_size: many
v_call: TRBV3-1
cdr3_nt: TGTGCCAGCAGTTTCAGCTTAGCCAGTTCCTACGAGCAGTACTTC
cdr3_aa: CASSFSLASSYEQYF

d_call: NA
j_call: TRBJ1-1
clone_size: many
v_call: TRBV5-1
cdr3_nt: TGCGCCAGCAGCTTGCAGGGGCCCATGAACACTGAAGCTTTCTTT
cdr3_aa: CASSLQGPMNTEAFF

d_call: NA
j_call: TRBJ1-5
clone_size: many
v_call: TRBV7-8
cdr3_nt: TGTGCCAGCAGCTTACCTTCGACGAGCAATCAGCCCCAGCATTTT
cdr3_aa: CASSLPSTSNQPQHF

d_call: NA
j_call: TRBJ1-5
clone_size: many
v_call: TRBV7-8
cdr3_nt: TGTGCCAGCAGCTTATCGGGGGGCGCGACGGGCAATCAGCCCCAGCATTTT
cdr3_aa: CASSLSGGATGNQPQHF

d_call: NA
j_call: TRBJ1-5
clone_size: many
v_call: TRBV6-1
cdr3_nt: TGTGCCAGCAGTGAAGAGTGGGAGCCCCAGCATTTT
cdr3_aa: CASSEEWEPQHF

d_call: NA
j_call: TRBJ2-7
clone_size: many
v_call: TRBV27
cdr3_nt: TGTGCCAGCAGTGGTCAGGTCTCCTCCTACGAGCAGTACTTC
cdr3_aa: CASSGQVSSYEQYF

d_call: NA
j_call: TRBJ2-7
clone_size: NA
v_call: TRBV6-1
cdr3_nt: TGTGCCAGCAGTGAAATGCTCCGGACCCGGTCCTCCTACGAGCAGTACTTC
cdr3_aa: CASSEMLRTRSSYEQYF

d_call: TRBD1
j_call: TRBJ1-5
clone_size: many
v_call: TRBV2
cdr3_nt: TGTGCCAGCAGTGGGACAGGGTTCAATCAGCCCCAGCATTTT
cdr3_aa: CASSGTGFNQPQHF

d_call: NA
j_call: TRBJ1-2
clone_size: many
v_call: TRBV5-1
cdr3_nt: TGCGCCAGCAGCTTGGCCCCGGGCTACGGTTCGTATGGCTACACCTTC
cdr3_aa: CASSLAPGYGSYGYTF

d_call: NA
j_call: TRBJ1-1
clone_size: many
v_call: TRBV10-3
cdr3_nt: TGTGCCATCAGTGAGTCGCGGTGGACAGAGAGTAACACTGAAGCTTTCTTT
cdr3_aa: CAISESRWTESNTEAFF

d_call: NA
j_call: TRBJ1-2
clone_size: NA
v_call: TRBV11-1
cdr3_nt: TGTGCCAGCAGCTTAGAGGTCGGGTCCGGGGAATATGGCTACACCTTC
cdr3_aa: CASSLEVGSGEYGYTF

d_call: NA
j_call: TRBJ2-5
clone_size: many
v_call: TRBV5-1
cdr3_nt: TGCGCCAGCAGCTTGGCAGGGTTCGAGACCCAGTACTTC
cdr3_aa: CASSLAGFETQYF

d_call: TRBD1
j_call: TRBJ1-5
clone_size: many
v_call: TRBV20-1
cdr3_nt: TGCAGTGCTAGAGGTAACAGGGGTAAGCCCCAGCATTTT
cdr3_aa: CSARGNRGKPQHF

d_call: NA
j_call: TRBJ1-5
clone_size: many
v_call: TRBV12-3/TRBV12-4
cdr3_nt: TGTGCCAGCAGCGAAATCCCCCGGCTCGGTCAGCCCCAGCATTTT
cdr3_aa: CASSEIPRLGQPQHF

d_call: NA
j_call: TRBJ1-1
clone_size: few
v_call: TRBV24-1
cdr3_nt: TGTGCCACCAGCCGGCCGGGCACTGAAGCTTTCTTT
cdr3_aa: CATSRPGTEAFF

d_call: NA
j_call: TRBJ1-1
clone_size: many
v_call: TRBV12-3/TRBV12-4
cdr3_nt: TGTGCCAGCAGTTTAGGCGAAATTGCGAACACTGAAGCTTTCTTT
cdr3_aa: CASSLGEIANTEAFF

d_call: NA
j_call: TRBJ1-1
clone_size: many
v_call: TRBV18
cdr3_nt: TGTGCCAGCTCATGGGCCAGTATGAACACTGAAGCTTTCTTT
cdr3_aa: CASSWASMNTEAFF

d_call: TRBD1
j_call: TRBJ1-1
clone_size: many
v_call: TRBV20-1
cdr3_nt: TGCAGTGCGCGTCCAGGGGGACTGAACACTGAAGCTTTCTTT
cdr3_aa: CSARPGGLNTEAFF

d_call: TRBD1
j_call: TRBJ1-5
clone_size: many
v_call: TRBV2
cdr3_nt: TGTGCCAGCAGTTTTACAGGGGGCGGCTATAGCAATCAGCCCCAGCATTTT
cdr3_aa: CASSFTGGGYSNQPQHF

d_call: NA
j_call: TRBJ2-2
clone_size: many
v_call: TRBV6-4
cdr3_nt: TGTGCCAGCAAAAGTACCCGGAACAGGGCGTCCACCGGGGAGCTGTTTTTT
cdr3_aa: CASKSTRNRASTGELFF

d_call: NA
j_call: TRBJ2-7
clone_size: many
v_call: TRBV11-2
cdr3_nt: TGTGCCAGCAGCTTAGGCGGAGGGGACTACGAGCAGTACTTC
cdr3_aa: CASSLGGGDYEQYF

d_call: TRBD1
j_call: TRBJ2-5
clone_size: once
v_call: TRBV6-1
cdr3_nt: TGTGCCAGCTTAGAGCCGGGACAGGGGCTGGAGACCCAGTACTTC
cdr3_aa: CASLEPGQGLETQYF

d_call: NA
j_call: TRBJ2-5
clone_size: NA
v_call: TRBV7-8
cdr3_nt: TGTGCCAGCAGCCCCGCTTCGAGTACCCAGTACTTC
cdr3_aa: CASSPASSTQYF

d_call: NA
j_call: TRBJ1-1
clone_size: many
v_call: TRBV6-5
cdr3_nt: TGTGCTACCACAAAGAGAGCTGAAGCTTTCTTT
cdr3_aa: CATTKRAEAFF

d_call: TRBD1
j_call: TRBJ1-1
clone_size: many
v_call: TRBV12-3/TRBV12-4
cdr3_nt: TGTGCCAGCAGTTCAGGACAGGGATGGGACACTGAAGCTTTCTTT
cdr3_aa: CASSSGQGWDTEAFF

d_call: TRBD2
j_call: TRBJ2-5
clone_size: many
v_call: TRBV20-1
cdr3_nt: TGCAGGCCGGCGGGGGGGCATGGCGAGACCCAGTACTTC
cdr3_aa: CRPAGGHGETQYF

d_call: NA
j_call: TRBJ2-4
clone_size: many
v_call: TRBV5-4
cdr3_nt: TGTGCCAGCAGCCCCTGGGGAGCCAAAAACATTCAGTACTTC
cdr3_aa: CASSPWGAKNIQYF

d_call: TRBD1
j_call: TRBJ1-1
clone_size: many
v_call: TRBV2
cdr3_nt: TGTGCCAGCGACAGGGAGGTGGAAGCTTTCTTT
cdr3_aa: CASDREVEAFF

d_call: NA
j_call: TRBJ1-5
clone_size: NA
v_call: TRBV12-3/TRBV12-4
cdr3_nt: TGTGCCAGCAGGGACAATTACAATCAGCCCCAGCATTTT
cdr3_aa: CASRDNYNQPQHF

d_call: NA
j_call: TRBJ2-2
clone_size: many
v_call: TRBV12-3/TRBV12-4
cdr3_nt: TGTGCCAGCAGTTTAAGGGCGACGAACACCGGGGAGCTGTTTTTT
cdr3_aa: CASSLRATNTGELFF

d_call: TRBD1
j_call: TRBJ1-1
clone_size: few
v_call: TRBV3-1
cdr3_nt: TGTGCCAGCAGTCGCGGACAGGGGGGGAACACTGAAGCTTTCTTT
cdr3_aa: CASSRGQGGNTEAFF

d_call: NA
j_call: TRBJ2-7
clone_size: many
v_call: TRBV5-5
cdr3_nt: TGTGCCAGCAGCCCGCGGGACATATCTTGCGAGCAGTACTTC
cdr3_aa: CASSPRDISCEQYF

d_call: NA
j_call: TRBJ1-3
clone_size: many
v_call: TRBV11-2
cdr3_nt: TGTGCCAGCAGCTTAGAACGGGTATTCTCTGGAAACACCATATATTTT
cdr3_aa: CASSLERVFSGNTIYF

d_call: TRBD1
j_call: TRBJ1-1
clone_size: many
v_call: TRBV6-1
cdr3_nt: TGTGCCAGCAGACCGGGACAGGGCGAACAAGCTTTCTTT
cdr3_aa: CASRPGQGEQAFF